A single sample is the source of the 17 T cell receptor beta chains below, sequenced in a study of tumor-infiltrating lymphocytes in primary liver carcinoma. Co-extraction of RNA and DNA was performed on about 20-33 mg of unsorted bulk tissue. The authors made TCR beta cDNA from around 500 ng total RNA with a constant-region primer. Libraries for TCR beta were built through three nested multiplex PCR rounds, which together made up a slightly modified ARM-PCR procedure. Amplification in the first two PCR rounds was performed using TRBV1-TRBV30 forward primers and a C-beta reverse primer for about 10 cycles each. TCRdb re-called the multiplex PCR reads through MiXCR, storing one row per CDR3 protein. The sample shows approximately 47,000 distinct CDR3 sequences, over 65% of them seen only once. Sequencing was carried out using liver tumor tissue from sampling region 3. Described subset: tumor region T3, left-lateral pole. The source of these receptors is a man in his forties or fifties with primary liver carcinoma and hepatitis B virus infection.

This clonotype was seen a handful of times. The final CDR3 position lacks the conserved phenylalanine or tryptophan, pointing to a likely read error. In nucleotides, the CDR3 is TGTGCCAGCAGCCAAGTACTAGCGGGAGTTGGGCAGTTCCTC. Its protein is CASSQVLAGVGQFL. This sequence joins TRBV4-2 and TRBJ2-1; TRBD2 matches 11 bases. Germline assignment: CDR1 LGHNA and CDR2 YNFKEQ. Trimming at V came to 1 base and at J to 12 bases, leaving 5 bases not matched to a gene. The CDR3 consists of 14 residues.

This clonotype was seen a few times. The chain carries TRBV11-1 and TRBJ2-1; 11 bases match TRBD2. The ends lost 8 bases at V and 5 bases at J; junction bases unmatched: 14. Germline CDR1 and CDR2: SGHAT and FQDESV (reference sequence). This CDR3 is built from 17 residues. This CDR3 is CASSLGLAEEVDNEQFF. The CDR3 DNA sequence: TGTGCCAGCTCCCTGGGACTAGCGGAAGAAGTTGACAATGAGCAGTTCTTC.

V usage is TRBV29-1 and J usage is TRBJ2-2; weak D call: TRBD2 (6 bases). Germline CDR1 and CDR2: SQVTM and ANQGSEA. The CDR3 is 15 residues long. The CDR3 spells CRVKSSEMGAGELFF. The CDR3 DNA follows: TGCAGAGTGAAATCTAGCGAGATGGGAGCCGGGGAGCTGTTTTTT.

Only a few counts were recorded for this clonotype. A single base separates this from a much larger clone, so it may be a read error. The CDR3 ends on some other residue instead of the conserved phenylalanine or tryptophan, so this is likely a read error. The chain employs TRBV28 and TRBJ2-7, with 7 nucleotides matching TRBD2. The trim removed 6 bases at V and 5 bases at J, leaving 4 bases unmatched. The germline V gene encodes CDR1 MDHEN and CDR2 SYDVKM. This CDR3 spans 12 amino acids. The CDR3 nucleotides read TGTGCCAGCAGGCGGGAGTGGCACGAGCAGTACTCC. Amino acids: CASRREWHEQYS.

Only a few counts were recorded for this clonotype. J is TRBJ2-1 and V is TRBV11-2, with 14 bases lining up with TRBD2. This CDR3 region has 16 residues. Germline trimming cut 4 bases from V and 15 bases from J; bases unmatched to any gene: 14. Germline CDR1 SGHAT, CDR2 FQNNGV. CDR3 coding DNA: TGTGCCAGCAGCTGCTCTTCGACTAGCGGGAGGGGAGGCAGGTTCTTC. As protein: CASSCSSTSGRGGRFF.

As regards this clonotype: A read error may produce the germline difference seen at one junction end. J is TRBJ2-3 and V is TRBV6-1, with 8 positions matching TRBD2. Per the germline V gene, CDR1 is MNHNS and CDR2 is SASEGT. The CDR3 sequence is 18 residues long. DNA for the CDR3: TGTGCCAGTAGTGAACCAGCTAGCGGGCCGTATAGTAGAGATACGCAGTATTTT. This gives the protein CASSEPASGPYSRDTQYF.

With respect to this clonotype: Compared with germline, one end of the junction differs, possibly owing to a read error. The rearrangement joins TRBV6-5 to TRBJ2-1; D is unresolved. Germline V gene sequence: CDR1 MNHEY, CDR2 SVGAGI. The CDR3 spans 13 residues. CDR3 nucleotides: TGTGACAGCAGTTACACTGGCATCAATGAGCAGCTCTTC. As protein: CDSSYTGINEQLF.

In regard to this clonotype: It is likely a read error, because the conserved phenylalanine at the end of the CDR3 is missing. The CDR3, as DNA: TGTGCCAGCAGCTTAGCCCGCACTGAGGCTTTCTCT. This encodes CASSLARTEAFS. The V gene is TRBV13, the J gene TRBJ1-1; D remains ambiguous. Germline V lookup: CDR1 PRHDT, CDR2 FYEKMQ (reference sequence). The CDR3 totals 12 residues.

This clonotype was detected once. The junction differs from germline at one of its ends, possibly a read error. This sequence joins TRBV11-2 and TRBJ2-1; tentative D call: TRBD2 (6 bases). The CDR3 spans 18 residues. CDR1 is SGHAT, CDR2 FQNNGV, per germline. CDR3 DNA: TGTTCCAGCACCTTTGACCCTAGGAGGACCGGGAGTTACAATGAGGAGTTCTTC. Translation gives CSSTFDPRRTGSYNEEFF.

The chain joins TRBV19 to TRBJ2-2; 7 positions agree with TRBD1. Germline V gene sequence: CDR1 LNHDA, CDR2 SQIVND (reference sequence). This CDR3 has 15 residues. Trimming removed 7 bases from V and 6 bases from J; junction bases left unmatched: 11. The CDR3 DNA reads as TGTGCCAGTACCAATATCGGGACAGATGCCGGGGAGCTGTTTTTT. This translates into CASTNIGTDAGELFF.

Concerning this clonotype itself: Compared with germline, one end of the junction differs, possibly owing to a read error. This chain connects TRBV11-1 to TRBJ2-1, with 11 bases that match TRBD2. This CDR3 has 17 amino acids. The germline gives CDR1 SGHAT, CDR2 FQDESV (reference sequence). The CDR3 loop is CSSSLARPGLADNEQFF. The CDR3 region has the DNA TGCTCTAGCAGCTTAGCCCGTCCGGGACTAGCGGACAATGAGCAGTTCTTC.

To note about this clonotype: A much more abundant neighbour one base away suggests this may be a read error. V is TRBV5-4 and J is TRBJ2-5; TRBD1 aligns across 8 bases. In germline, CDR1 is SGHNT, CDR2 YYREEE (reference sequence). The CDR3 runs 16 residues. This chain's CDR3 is CAASSPPGQGAETQHF. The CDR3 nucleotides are TGTGCCGCCTCCTCCCCTCCCGGGCAGGGGGCTGAGACCCAGCACTTC.

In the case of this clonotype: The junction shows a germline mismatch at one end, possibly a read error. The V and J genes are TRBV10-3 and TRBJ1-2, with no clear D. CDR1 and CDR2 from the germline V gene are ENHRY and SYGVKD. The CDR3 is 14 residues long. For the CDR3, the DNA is TGTGCCATCGGTGAACGAGGATCCAACTATGGCTACACCTTC. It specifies CAIGERGSNYGYTF.

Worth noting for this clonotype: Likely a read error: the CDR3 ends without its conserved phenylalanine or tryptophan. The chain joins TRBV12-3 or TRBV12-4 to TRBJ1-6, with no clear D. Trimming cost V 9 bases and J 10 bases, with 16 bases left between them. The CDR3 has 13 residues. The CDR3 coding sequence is TGTGCCAGTAGGGAGACACTAAACTCACCCCTCCACGTT. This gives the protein CASRETLNSPLHV.

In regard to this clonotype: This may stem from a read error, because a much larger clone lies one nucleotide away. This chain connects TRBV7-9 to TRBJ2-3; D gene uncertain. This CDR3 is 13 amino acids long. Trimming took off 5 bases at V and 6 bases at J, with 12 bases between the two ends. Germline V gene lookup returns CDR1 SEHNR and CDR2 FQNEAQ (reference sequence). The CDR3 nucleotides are TGTGCCAGCAGCCCCCGGTACCATGATACGCAGTATTTT. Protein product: CASSPRYHDTQYF.

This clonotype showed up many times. Here the CDR3 reads CASKPGQDFNEQFF. The CDR3 DNA reads as TGTGCCAGCAAACCGGGACAGGACTTCAATGAGCAGTTCTTC. V and J are TRBV6-4 and TRBJ2-1; 8 bases map to TRBD1. The CDR3 runs 14 residues. Trimming took 7 bases from V and 6 from J; bases not matched to a gene: 8. Per germline, CDR1 MRHNA and CDR2 SNTAGT.

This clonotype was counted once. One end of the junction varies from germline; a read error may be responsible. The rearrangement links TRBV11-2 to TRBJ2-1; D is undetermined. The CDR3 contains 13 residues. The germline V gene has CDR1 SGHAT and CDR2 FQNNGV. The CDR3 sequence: CASSLNDAYEQLF. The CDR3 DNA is TGTGCAAGCAGCTTAAATGATGCCTATGAGCAGCTATTC. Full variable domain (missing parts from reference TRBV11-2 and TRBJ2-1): EAGVAQSPRYKIIEKRQSVAFWCNPISGHATLYWYQQILGQGPKLLIQFQNNGVVDDSQLPKDRFSAERLKGVDSTLKIQPAKLEDSAVYLCASSLNDAYEQLFGPGTRLTVL.